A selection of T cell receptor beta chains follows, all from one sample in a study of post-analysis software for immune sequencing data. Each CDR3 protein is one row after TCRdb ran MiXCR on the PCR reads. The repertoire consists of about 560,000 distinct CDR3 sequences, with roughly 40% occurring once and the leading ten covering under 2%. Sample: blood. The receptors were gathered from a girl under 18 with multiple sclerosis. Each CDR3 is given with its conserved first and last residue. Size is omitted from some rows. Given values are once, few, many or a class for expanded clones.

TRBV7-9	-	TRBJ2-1	CASSSRYRPHEQFF
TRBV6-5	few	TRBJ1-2	CASSWTGTGYTF
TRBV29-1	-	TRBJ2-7	CSIRTLSSYEQYF
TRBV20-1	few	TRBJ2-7	CSAPRTVGPYEQYF
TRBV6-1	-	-	CASSGSLAGFNEQYF
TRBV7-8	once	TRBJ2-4	CASSLELSKNIQYF
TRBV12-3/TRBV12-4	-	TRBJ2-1	CASSKSYEQFF
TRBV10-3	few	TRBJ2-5	CAISESPGEETQYF
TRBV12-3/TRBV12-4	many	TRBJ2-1	CASSRYNEQFF
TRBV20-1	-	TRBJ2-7	CSASEGGGPYEQYF
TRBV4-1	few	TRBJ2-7	CASSPSGPPYEQYF
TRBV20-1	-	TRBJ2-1	CRAIRGQNEQFF
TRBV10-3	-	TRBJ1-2	CAITGGPTYGYTF
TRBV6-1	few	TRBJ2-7	CVSSDKAGVGSYEQYF
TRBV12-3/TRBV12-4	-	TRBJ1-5	CASSPAAGNQPQHF
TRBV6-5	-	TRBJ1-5	CASSYSSPSGGDQPQHF
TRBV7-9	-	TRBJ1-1	CASSLATTGRGLDTEAFF